Below are 30 T cell receptor beta chains sequenced from a single sample in a study of blood T cell repertoires in COVID-19. Some clones are missing from TCRdb's copy, which holds only in-frame ones; the method was immunoSEQ multiplex PCR. Among over 100,000 clones listed, roughly 88% were seen once. Sequencing input: peripheral blood. These receptors all come from a woman aged 70-85 years with acute or convalescent COVID-19.

The chain uses TRBV7-2 and TRBJ1-5; D might be TRBD1 (6 bases). This CDR3 contains 15 residues. Per the germline V gene, CDR1 is SGHTA and CDR2 is FQGNSA. Trimming took off 4 bases at V and 6 bases at J, with 16 bases between the two ends. The CDR3 nucleotides read TGTGCCAGCAGCTCGCCTGGGGGCGCGGGTCAGCCCCAGCATTTT. It translates to CASSSPGGAGQPQHF. The variable domain in full, completed from reference TRBV7-2 and TRBJ1-5, reads GAGVSQSPSNKVTEKGKDVELRCDPISGHTALYWYRQSLGQGLEFLIYFQGNSAPDKSGLPSDRFSAERTGGSVSTLTIQRTQQEDSAVYLCASSSPGGAGQPQHFGDGTRLSIL.

V is TRBV6-1 and J is TRBJ2-5; no reliable D call. Germline values: CDR1 MNHNS, CDR2 SASEGT. The V gene lost 2 bases and the J gene lost 4 bases, with 11 bases spanning the gap. The CDR3 sequence is 14 residues long. The CDR3 loop is CASSELSYRETQYF. CDR3 bases: TGTGCCAGCAGTGAACTGTCCTACCGAGAGACCCAGTACTTC.

The chain carries TRBV12-3 or TRBV12-4 and TRBJ2-1; 7 bases are shared with TRBD2. V lost 5 bases, J lost 9 bases, and 4 bases stayed unmatched. The CDR3 covers 12 residues. CDR3 amino acids: CASSGGRVEQFF. The CDR3 DNA is TGTGCCAGCAGTGGGGGGAGGGTTGAGCAGTTCTTC.

This chain links TRBV5-6 with TRBJ2-3; D is possibly TRBD2 (6 bases). Germline lookup yields CDR1 SGHDT and CDR2 YYEEEE. The CDR3 contains 15 residues. Trimming took off 7 bases at V and 2 bases at J, with 17 bases between the two ends. In DNA form, the CDR3 reads TGTGCCAGCGGTCCCTATAGCGGAGTCACAGATACGCAGTATTTT. As protein: CASGPYSGVTDTQYF.

The rearrangement joins TRBV5-4 to TRBJ2-7; the match to TRBD1 covers 7 bases. The V segment lost 7 bases and the J segment 5 bases; nucleotides outside the gene matches: 12. Germline CDR1 reads SGHNT; CDR2 reads YYREEE (reference sequence). The length of the CDR3 is 14 residues. This CDR3 is CASRRPGQIDEQYF. Here the CDR3 DNA reads TGTGCCAGCCGACGCCCGGGACAGATCGACGAGCAGTACTTC. Based on the CDR3 plus reference TRBV5-4 and TRBJ2-7, the full variable domain is ETGVTQSPTHLIKTRGQQVTLRCSSQSGHNTVSWYQQALGQGPQFIFQYYREEENGRGNFPPRFSGLQFPNYSSELNVNALELDDSALYLCASRRPGQIDEQYFGPGTRLTVT.

This chain joins TRBV19 and TRBJ1-1; 8 bases fit TRBD1. Trimming at V came to 6 bases and at J to 5 bases, leaving 14 bases not matched to a gene. There are 16 residues in the CDR3. CDR1 LNHDA and CDR2 SQIVND come from the germline V gene (reference sequence). CDR3 in amino acids: CASSNPRGTGETEAFF. The CDR3 nucleotides read TGTGCCAGTAGCAATCCTCGAGGGACAGGAGAGACTGAAGCTTTCTTT.

The chain carries TRBV6-1 and TRBJ1-2; 8 bases are shared with TRBD1. Germline trimming cut 1 base from V and 5 bases from J; bases unmatched to any gene: 3. The CDR3 runs 14 residues. Germline V gene lookup returns CDR1 MNHNS and CDR2 SASEGT. DNA for the CDR3: TGTGCCAGCAGTGAAGGACAGGGGAGATATGGCTACACCTTC. Encoded protein: CASSEGQGRYGYTF.

This rearrangement joins TRBV6-4 to TRBJ2-1; 8 nucleotides line up with TRBD2. CDR3 length: 16 amino acids. The germline CDR1 and CDR2 sequences are MRHNA and SNTAGT. V trimming: 2 bases; J trimming: 4 bases; junction bases outside the gene matches: 7. The CDR3 region has the DNA TGTGCCAGCAGTGACCCCAGCGGGGGCCCTTACAATGAGCAGTTCTTC. Translated: CASSDPSGGPYNEQFF.

The chain employs TRBV6-5 and TRBJ2-2, with 8 bases that match TRBD1. The V gene end was trimmed by 5 bases and the J gene end by 4 bases; junction bases not matched to a gene: 6. Germline V lookup: CDR1 MNHEY, CDR2 SVGAGI. This CDR3 spans 15 amino acids. The CDR3 loop is CASSPRTGTTGELFF. The CDR3 bases are TGTGCCAGCAGTCCCCGGACAGGGACCACCGGGGAGCTGTTTTTT.

CDR3 DNA sequence: TGTGCCAGTAGTATATCCTTAGCGGGGGCCCTAGTAGGGGAGACCCAGTACTTC. Translation gives CASSISLAGALVGETQYF. The V and J genes are TRBV19 and TRBJ2-5; 9 positions match TRBD2. V lost 2 bases, J lost 5 bases, and 15 bases stayed unmatched. Germline values: CDR1 LNHDA, CDR2 SQIVND (reference sequence). The CDR3 spans 18 residues.

The rearrangement links TRBV5-1 to TRBJ1-2, with D perhaps TRBD1 (6 bases). CDR3 size: 13 residues. Trimming removed 7 bases from V and 6 bases from J, with 16 bases in between. CDR1 and CDR2 from the germline V gene are SGHRS and YFSETQ. This chain's CDR3 is CASSRGRNDGYTF. For the CDR3, the DNA is TGCGCCAGCTCCAGGGGAAGAAACGATGGCTACACCTTC.

The rearrangement links TRBV14 to TRBJ1-1; TRBD1 matches 8 bases. Germline V gene sequence: CDR1 SGHDN, CDR2 FVKESK. This CDR3 comprises 15 residues. The V and J ends lost 2 bases and 0 bases, in that order; junction bases with no gene match: 2. CDR3 nucleotide sequence: TGTGCCAGCAGCCAACAGGGGGCGGTGAACACTGAAGCTTTCTTT. This encodes CASSQQGAVNTEAFF.

The chain couples TRBV25-1 to TRBJ2-7; tentative D call: TRBD2 (6 bases). Germline CDR1 is MGHDK and CDR2 is SYGVNS. This CDR3 comprises 13 residues. V was cut by 4 bases and J by 6 bases, with 13 bases left in between. The CDR3 region is CASSADLASEQYF. The CDR3 coding sequence is TGTGCCAGCAGTGCTGACCTAGCGAGCGAGCAGTACTTC.

V usage is TRBV28 and J usage is TRBJ2-5, with D possibly matching TRBD1 (6 bases). Germline V gene sequence: CDR1 MDHEN, CDR2 SYDVKM. The CDR3 consists of 15 residues. V was shortened by 6 bases and J by 1 base, with 15 bases between the two germline ends. DNA of the CDR3: TGTGCCAGCAGGGGGGTAGACAGGAGCCAAGAGACCCAGTACTTC. Its protein product is CASRGVDRSQETQYF.

The chain employs TRBV10-3 and TRBJ2-1; D is unresolved. Trimming removed 10 bases from V and 6 bases from J, with 10 bases in between. CDR1 is ENHRY and CDR2 is SYGVKD in the germline V gene. This CDR3 is 11 amino acids long. CDR3 residues: CATTPGNEQFF. The CDR3 coding sequence is TGTGCCACCACCCCGGGCAATGAGCAGTTCTTC.

The chain has TRBV5-1 and TRBJ2-7, with 7 bases lining up with TRBD2. CDR3 length: 14 residues. Trimming removed 2 bases from V and 2 bases from J; junction bases left unmatched: 4. Germline CDR1 is SGHRS and CDR2 is YFSETQ. CDR3 loop: CASSLTSVAYEQYF. The CDR3 DNA reads as TGCGCCAGCAGCTTAACTAGCGTAGCCTACGAGCAGTACTTC.

V is TRBV5-1 and J is TRBJ2-1, with D possibly being TRBD2 (5 bases). Trimming removed 3 bases from V and 1 base from J, with 11 bases in between. From germline, CDR1 is SGHRS and CDR2 YFSETQ. This CDR3 region has 15 residues. CDR3 coding DNA: TGCGCCAGCAGCTCCCTTGGCGGGTCCTACAATGAGCAGTTCTTC. Its translation is CASSSLGGSYNEQFF.

With regard to this clone: This specimen includes other DNA sequences encoding the same CDR3. The genes are TRBV4-1 and TRBJ1-1; D may be TRBD1 (5 bases). The CDR3 runs 13 residues. Per germline, CDR1 MGHRA and CDR2 YSYEKL. Between the trimmed V and J ends, which lost 1 base and 5 bases, there was a span of 8 bases. As DNA, the CDR3 is TGCGCCAGCAGCCAAGGGGGGAGGACTGAAGCTTTCTTT. Its translation is CASSQGGRTEAFF.

The chain links TRBV6-5 to TRBJ1-6; D gene ambiguous. Deletions cut 6 bases from V and 4 bases from J, with 10 bases between. The CDR3 extends over 14 amino acids. Germline V lookup: CDR1 MNHEY, CDR2 SVGAGI. DNA of the CDR3: TGTGCCAGCAGGGGCAATATTTATAATTCACCCCTCCACTTT. Its translation: CASRGNIYNSPLHF.

This clone appeared a few times. This chain joins TRBV5-4 and TRBJ1-1, with D possibly matching TRBD1 (5 bases). The length of the CDR3 is 13 residues. Trimming shortened V by 3 bases and J by 3 bases, and 9 bases separated the two germline ends. The germline V gene encodes CDR1 SGHNT and CDR2 YYREEE (reference sequence). The CDR3 nucleotides read TGTGCCAGCAGCTCGACAGCTTACACTGAAGCTTTCTTT. Its protein is CASSSTAYTEAFF.

V gene TRBV4-2 combines with J gene TRBJ1-5; possibly TRBD1 for D (6 bases). Germline loops: CDR1 LGHNA, CDR2 YNFKEQ. The V gene lost 3 bases and the J gene lost 5 bases, with 17 bases spanning the gap. CDR3 length: 16 residues. The CDR3 loop is CASSQFAGAGDQPQHF. DNA of the CDR3: TGTGCCAGCAGCCAGTTTGCAGGGGCAGGGGATCAGCCCCAGCATTTT.

This sequence joins TRBV6-1 and TRBJ2-7, with D maybe TRBD1 (6 bases). The V end was cut by 2 bases, the J end by 2 bases, with 13 bases between. Germline loops: CDR1 MNHNS, CDR2 SASEGT. This CDR3 spans 15 amino acids. Written as DNA, the CDR3 is TGTGCCAGCAGTGAATATCCAGGACAGACCTACGAGCAGTACTTC. Amino acids: CASSEYPGQTYEQYF.

The rearrangement uses TRBV5-1 and TRBJ2-7; D may be TRBD2 (6 bases). The CDR3 sequence is 11 residues long. Germline CDR1 and CDR2: SGHRS and YFSETQ. The ends were cut back, 4 bases at V and 7 bases at J, with 9 bases in the middle. The CDR3 protein is CASSPGGEQYF. CDR3 nucleotide sequence: TGCGCCAGCAGCCCCGGAGGGGAGCAGTACTTC. Based on the CDR3 plus reference TRBV5-1 and TRBJ2-7, the full variable domain is KAGVTQTPRYLIKTRGQQVTLSCSPISGHRSVSWYQQTPGQGLQFLFEYFSETQRNKGNFPGRFSGRQFSNSRSEMNVSTLELGDSALYLCASSPGGEQYFGPGTRLTVT.

V is TRBV11-3 and J is TRBJ2-7, with TRBD1 identical over 8 bases. Germline CDR1 reads SGHNT; CDR2 reads YENEEA. This CDR3 contains 15 residues. J lost 7 bases, V lost 1 base, and 9 bases had no gene match. The CDR3 spells CASSLVPGGAGEQYF. CDR3 DNA sequence: TGTGCCAGCAGCTTAGTCCCAGGGGGCGCGGGAGAGCAGTACTTC.

The chain recombines TRBV10-3 with TRBJ1-5; D unclear. The CDR3 runs to 15 residues. Germline V gives CDR1 ENHRY, CDR2 SYGVKD. V lost 0 bases, J lost 5 bases, and 11 bases lay in between. The CDR3, as DNA: TGTGCCATCAGTGAGTCTGGGAAGCGGGATCAGCCCCAGCATTTT. Amino acids: CAISESGKRDQPQHF.

The chain joins TRBV11-2 to TRBJ2-3; 7 nucleotides line up with TRBD1. Germline V gene sequence: CDR1 SGHAT, CDR2 FQNNGV. This CDR3 is 15 amino acids long. Germline trimming cut 5 bases from V and 4 bases from J; bases unmatched to any gene: 9. CDR3 amino acids: CASSRTGGRADTQYF. DNA for the CDR3: TGTGCCAGCAGCCGGACAGGTGGAAGAGCAGATACGCAGTATTTT.

The gene calls are TRBV4-1 and TRBJ2-7, with 11 bases aligning to TRBD1. CDR3 length equals 17 residues. Germline-derived CDR1 and CDR2 are MGHRA and YSYEKL. The J segment lost 4 bases and the V segment lost 0 bases, leaving 8 bases of the junction unmatched. CDR3 amino acids: CASSQDPPGQGGYEQYF. CDR3 in DNA: TGCGCCAGCAGCCAAGATCCTCCGGGACAGGGGGGATACGAGCAGTACTTC.

The V and J genes are TRBV27 and TRBJ1-5; D call uncertain. This CDR3 region has 16 residues. Trimming took 1 base from V and 10 from J, leaving 20 bases between them. In germline, CDR1 is MNHEY, CDR2 SMNVEV (reference sequence). For the CDR3, the DNA is TGTGCCAGCAGTTTATGGTCCGTGCCGGTCCGTGAACCCCAGCATTTT. It specifies CASSLWSVPVREPQHF.

This clone was seen a handful of times. This sequence joins TRBV30 and TRBJ2-7; D unclear. This CDR3 region has 13 residues. Trimming cost V 3 bases and J 9 bases, with 18 bases left between them. Germline-derived CDR1 and CDR2 are GTSNPN and SVGIG (reference sequence). The chain's CDR3 is CAWSTTVPAVQYF. The CDR3 DNA reads as TGTGCCTGGAGCACAACCGTTCCTGCGGTGCAGTACTTC. Full variable domain (rest looked up from reference TRBV30 and TRBJ2-7): SQTIHQWPATLVQPVGSPLSLECTVEGTSNPNLYWYRQAAGRGLQLLFYSVGIGQISSEVPQNLSASRPQDRQFILSSKKLLLSDSGFYLCAWSTTVPAVQYFGPGTRLTVT.

The gene calls are TRBV7-3 and TRBJ2-1, with 7 bases lining up with TRBD2. Germline V lookup: CDR1 SGHTA, CDR2 FQGTGA. The CDR3 sequence is 15 residues long. With 5 bases clipped from V and 0 bases from J, the junction kept 4 bases outside the gene matches. The CDR3 reads CASSPRTSSYNEQFF. As DNA, the CDR3 is TGTGCCAGCAGCCCGAGGACTAGCTCCTACAATGAGCAGTTCTTC.